The present entry profiles one TCR beta chain with its context. This sample stems from a study of blood T cell repertoires in COVID-19. Study-level information: There were acute and convalescent COVID-19 samples, and they came from the United States, Italy and Spain. T cells, B-cell-depleted T cells, or PBMCs supplied cDNA or gDNA.

Germline CDR1 KGHSH, CDR2 LQKENI. The V gene end was trimmed by 4 bases and the J gene end by 1 base; junction bases not matched to a gene: 8. This CDR3 comprises 16 residues. Authors' analysis steps: Amplified reference gene primers provided the basis for estimating nucleated cell counts. Assay used: immunoSEQ multiplex PCR; TCRdb lists only in-frame clones, some missing. V and J calls and clone size follow that table, whereas D and trimming were derived from the DNA. The table lists 150,000 to 200,000 clones, 80% to 90% of them singletons. This rearrangement joins TRBV18 to TRBJ2-7, with 9 positions matching TRBD1. The sequence came from a man between 50 and 59 years old with active or convalescent COVID-19. Sequenced sample: peripheral blood. This CDR3 reads CASSRVRDRESYEQYF. The CDR3 DNA reads TGTGCCAGCTCACGGGTCCGGGACAGGGAATCCTACGAGCAGTACTTC.